The source of this T cell receptor beta chain is a study of cytomegalovirus exposure and HLA in healthy donors. The study, taken as a whole, reports: Most of the TCR beta V segments (in an earlier analysis) were productive either about 87% or about 30% of the time. Most TCRs appeared rarely, but some public TCRs recurred in many donors. Per a later analysis, HLA-associated TCR beta chains showed more clonal expansion than other, equally common TCR beta chains.

CDR1 SGHTA and CDR2 FQGTGA come from the germline V gene. The germline V and J ends were trimmed by 2 bases and 1 base, with 6 bases remaining between them. This CDR3 comprises 14 residues. On this clone itself: Its antigen is currently unknown.

Use of 60 Vbeta and 13 Jbeta primers characterized the PCR. Here immunoSEQ multiplex PCR was the method, and the copy in TCRdb shows in-frame clones only, minus some. This sample yields over 120,000 clones, of which roughly 70% are seen a single time; over 6.5% belongs to the top ten. Specimen: PBMCs. This TCR was recovered from a man aged 30-40 years in good health and CMV-seronegative. The J gene is TRBJ1-3, the V gene TRBV7-3, with D unclear. The CDR3 coding sequence is TGTGCCAGCAGCTTAGGTAGTTCTGGAAACACCATATATTTT. Its translation: CASSLGSSGNTIYF.